The 26 T cell receptor beta chains reported below all come from one sample, sequenced in a study of post-analysis software for immune sequencing data (dated by TCRdb to 2015 to 2017). Here is what the overall study found, with its caveats: A handful of TRBV segments, including TRBV5-6, TRBV5-1 and TRBV20-1, were significantly more frequent in patients than controls.

The library came from PCR. The data were produced on an Illumina HiSeq 2500. To reduce PCR and sequencing biases, unique molecular identifiers were incorporated into the TCR beta cDNA libraries. TCRdb passed the public sequencing reads through fastp at Q25 and MiXCR, retaining productive beta sequences. Each CDR3 protein appears once, grouped with its most common genes and DNA. For this sample there are approximately 440,000 distinct CDR3 sequences; roughly 46% appear just once. About an eighth of the sample lies in the top ten. Their specific antigens are unknown. The material sequenced was blood. The receptors were gathered from a girl aged 5-17 years with multiple sclerosis.

This clonotype turned up a few times. The chain joins TRBV20-1 to TRBJ1-6; 9 bases align to TRBD1. V lost 5 bases to trimming and J lost 9 bases; unmatched junction nucleotides: 11. The CDR3 is 15 residues long. Germline assignment: CDR1 DFQATT and CDR2 SNEGSKA (reference sequence). Here the CDR3 reads CSASDRGREGSPLHF. As DNA, the CDR3 is TGCAGTGCTTCCGACAGGGGGAGAGAAGGTTCACCCCTCCACTTT.

This clonotype has only a few counts. This chain connects TRBV12-3 or TRBV12-4 to TRBJ1-2; D possibly corresponds to TRBD1 (6 bases). The CDR3 covers 16 residues. Trimming removed 5 bases from V and 2 bases from J, with 18 bases in between. The CDR3 coding sequence is TGTGCCAGCAGTGGTTTCGGCAGGGGAATCAACTATGGCTACACCTTC. This gives the protein CASSGFGRGINYGYTF.

This clonotype has a handful of counts. The chain uses TRBV27 and TRBJ2-7; 7 bases are shared with TRBD1. Trimming cost V 5 bases and J 10 bases; bases outside gene matches: 8. Germline V gene sequence: CDR1 MNHEY, CDR2 SMNVEV (reference sequence). There are 12 residues in the CDR3. CDR3: CASSRTGDSQYF. Here the CDR3 DNA reads TGTGCCAGCAGTAGAACAGGGGATAGTCAGTACTTC.

The genes are TRBV2 and TRBJ1-2, with 7 bases fitting TRBD1. Trimming at V came to 4 bases and at J to 8 bases, leaving 10 bases not matched to a gene. The CDR3 contains 14 residues. The germline V gene has CDR1 SNHLY and CDR2 FYNNEI. CDR3 DNA: TGTGCCAGCAGTGGACCGGACAGGATCTACGGCTACACCTTC. It specifies CASSGPDRIYGYTF. Full variable domain (rest looked up from reference TRBV2 and TRBJ1-2): EPEVTQTPSHQVTQMGQEVILRCVPISNHLYFYWYRQILGQKVEFLVSFYNNEISEKSEIFDDQFSVERPDGSNFTLKIRSTKLEDSAMYFCASSGPDRIYGYTFGSGTRLTVV.

This clonotype was observed a handful of times. The genes are TRBV28 and TRBJ2-3, with 9 bases lining up with TRBD2. CDR3 length equals 15 residues. The germline gives CDR1 MDHEN, CDR2 SYDVKM. V dropped 4 bases and J dropped 2; count of bases not matched to a gene: 4. The CDR3 region is CASSWVAGDTDTQYF. The CDR3 region has the DNA TGTGCCAGCAGTTGGGTAGCGGGGGACACAGATACGCAGTATTTT.

This clonotype turned up a few times. The chain joins TRBV9 to TRBJ1-2, with 7 bases lining up with TRBD1. The CDR3 extends over 14 amino acids. The V and J ends lost 4 bases and 6 bases, in that order; junction bases with no gene match: 9. Looked up from germline, CDR1 is SGDLS and CDR2 is YYNGEE. CDR3 nucleotide sequence: TGTGCCAGCAGCCCCCGACAGGGAGTTAATGGCTACACCTTC. Translated: CASSPRQGVNGYTF.

In its sample, this clonotype was seen a few times. This chain uses TRBV29-1 with TRBJ2-1, with 11 bases fitting TRBD2. This CDR3 comprises 17 residues. Losses at the gene ends were 1 base for V and 6 bases for J; bases not matched to a gene: 11. CDR1 and CDR2 from the germline V gene are SQVTM and ANQGSEA. Here the CDR3 reads CSVEAPVATSGTNEQFF. DNA for the CDR3: TGCAGCGTTGAAGCCCCCGTCGCGACTAGCGGGACCAATGAGCAGTTCTTC.

There are a few counts of this clonotype. CDR3 nucleotides: TGTGCCAGCAGGTCAAAAACGGGGAATGAGCAGTTCTTC. This gives the protein CASRSKTGNEQFF. The rearrangement joins TRBV7-9 to TRBJ2-1; a weak D match, TRBD2 (5 bases). The CDR3 spans 13 residues. The germline V gene has CDR1 SEHNR and CDR2 FQNEAQ (reference sequence). The ends were cut back, 6 bases at V and 7 bases at J, with 13 bases in the middle. The full variable domain, its missing parts supplied by reference TRBV7-9 and TRBJ2-1, is DTGVSQNPRHKITKRGQNVTFRCDPISEHNRLYWYRQTLGQGPEFLTYFQNEAQLEKSRLLSDRFSAERPKGSFSTLEIQRTEQGDSAMYLCASRSKTGNEQFFGPGTRLTVL.

This clonotype was detected only once. The rearrangement links TRBV7-3 to TRBJ1-1; 7 bases are a match to TRBD1. The CDR3 covers 14 residues. The ends lost 3 bases at V and 2 bases at J; junction bases unmatched: 3. CDR1 and CDR2 from the germline V gene are SGHTA and FQGTGA. In DNA form, the CDR3 reads TGTGCCAGCAGCTTGAACAGGGGCAACACTGAAGCTTTCTTT. Protein sequence: CASSLNRGNTEAFF.

J is TRBJ2-4 and V is TRBV5-1, with 12 bases lining up with TRBD2. This CDR3 is built from 14 residues. The J segment lost 8 bases and the V segment lost 5 bases, leaving 5 bases of the junction unmatched. In germline, CDR1 is SGHRS, CDR2 YFSETQ. In nucleotides, the CDR3 is TGCGCCAGCAGATTGACTAGCGGGAGAGACATTCAGTACTTC. Translating it yields CASRLTSGRDIQYF.

This clonotype appeared a few times. This chain joins TRBV7-3 and TRBJ2-5, with 9 positions matching TRBD1. The ends lost 3 bases at V and 4 bases at J; junction bases unmatched: 6. The CDR3 contains 15 residues. CDR1 is SGHTA and CDR2 is FQGTGA in the germline V gene. The CDR3 here is CASSFTGTGLETQYF. DNA of the CDR3: TGTGCCAGCAGCTTCACCGGGACAGGGCTAGAGACCCAGTACTTC.

This clonotype was recorded only once. The chain is built from TRBV20-1 and TRBJ2-2, with TRBD2 matching over 9 bases. Germline CDR1 DFQATT, CDR2 SNEGSKA (reference sequence). Trimming cost V 6 bases and J 7 bases; bases outside gene matches: 6. CDR3 size: 13 residues. The CDR3 loop reads CSARTSVDGELFF. The CDR3 coding sequence is TGCAGTGCCAGGACTAGCGTCGACGGGGAGCTGTTTTTT.

This clonotype was picked up one time. The rearrangement joins TRBV21-1 to TRBJ2-1; whether TRBD1, the table's D call, matches the DNA was not checked. TRBV21-1 is a pseudogene. The CDR3 consists of 16 residues. DNA of the CDR3: TGTGCCAGCAGTCAAAGCAGGACAGGGACGCACGATGAGCAGTTCTTC. Its translation is CASSQSRTGTHDEQFF.

This clonotype was seen a few times. This sequence joins TRBV5-1 and TRBJ2-5; D is perhaps TRBD2 (5 bases). CDR1 SGHRS and CDR2 YFSETQ come from the germline V gene. V was pared by 5 bases and J by 3 bases, with 20 bases between. This CDR3 comprises 16 residues. The CDR3 loop reads CASSRTLSGRKETQYF. The CDR3 DNA reads as TGCGCCAGCAGTCGCACACTGAGCGGAAGGAAAGAGACCCAGTACTTC.

In the case of this clonotype: A read error may produce the germline difference seen at one junction end. The rearrangement joins TRBV4-2 to TRBJ1-1; the match to TRBD1 covers 7 bases. Germline V gives CDR1 LGHNA, CDR2 YNFKEQ. There are 16 residues in the CDR3. CDR3 residues: CAGSQDGTAAWGEAFF. The CDR3 coding sequence is TGTGCCGGCAGCCAAGACGGGACAGCAGCTTGGGGTGAAGCTTTCTTT.

J is TRBJ2-7 and V is TRBV20-1; 8 nucleotides align to TRBD2. Unmatched junction bases numbered 7, after V lost 5 bases and J lost 1 base. From germline, CDR1 is DFQATT and CDR2 SNEGSKA (reference sequence). The CDR3 totals 14 residues. This chain's CDR3 is CSAPPSGRSYEQYF. CDR3 nucleotide sequence: TGCAGTGCTCCTCCAAGCGGGAGATCCTACGAGCAGTACTTC.

This clonotype was seen only a few times. The rearrangement links TRBV4-2 to TRBJ2-1; D remains unclear. CDR1 and CDR2 (germline): LGHNA, YNFKEQ. This CDR3 contains 15 residues. Trimming removed 0 bases at V and 4 bases at J, with 10 bases between. CDR3 nucleotide sequence: TGTGCCAGCAGCCAAGATAAAGGCACATACAATGAGCAGTTCTTC. Protein product: CASSQDKGTYNEQFF.

The CDR3 loop reads CASSLNIRDSNEQYF. The CDR3 coding sequence is TGTGCCAGCAGCTTAAACATCCGAGACAGCAACGAGCAGTACTTC. V usage is TRBV7-3 and J usage is TRBJ2-7; D may be TRBD1 (5 bases). The CDR3 covers 15 residues. The germline V gene encodes CDR1 SGHTA and CDR2 FQGTGA. V was shortened by 1 base and J by 5 bases, with 15 bases between the two germline ends.

In this sample, this clonotype turned up a few times. This may stem from a read error, because a much larger clone lies one nucleotide away. The rearrangement links TRBV29-1 to TRBJ2-7, with 7 bases matching TRBD1. Germline values: CDR1 SQVTM, CDR2 ANQGSEA. The CDR3 is 14 amino acids. The ends lost 7 bases at V and 3 bases at J; junction bases unmatched: 12. CDR3 DNA sequence: TGCAGCGCTGGGACCGGGACAGTCTGCTACGAGCAGTACTTC. It specifies CSAGTGTVCYEQYF.

This clonotype was seen more than once but under ten times. This chain uses TRBV29-1 with TRBJ1-1; a possible D gene is TRBD1 (5 bases). Trimming left V 6 bases short and J 2 bases short, with 19 bases between. Germline V CDR1 and CDR2: SQVTM, ANQGSEA. The CDR3 has 15 residues. The CDR3: CSVRNNRITNTEAFF. The CDR3 DNA sequence: TGCAGCGTCCGAAATAACAGGATTACTAACACTGAAGCTTTCTTT. The complete variable domain, with remaining parts taken from reference TRBV29-1 and TRBJ1-1, reads SAVISQKPSRDICQRGTSLTIQCQVDSQVTMMFWYRQQPGQSLTLIATANQGSEATYESGFVIDKFPISRPNLTFSTLTVSNMSPEDSSIYLCSVRNNRITNTEAFFGQGTRLTVV.

This rearrangement joins TRBV4-3 to TRBJ2-7; TRBD2 matches 7 bases. Germline V gene data show CDR1 as LGHNA and CDR2 as YSLEER. The V gene end was trimmed by 1 base and the J gene end by 6 bases; junction bases not matched to a gene: 18. The CDR3 totals 18 residues. CDR3 amino acids: CASSQGPVGRESLGEQYF. The DNA of the CDR3 is TGCGCCAGCAGCCAAGGACCGGTTGGGCGGGAGTCGCTGGGCGAGCAGTACTTC.

Only a few counts were recorded for this clonotype. The CDR3 protein is CASSLWVGYEQYF. The DNA of the CDR3 is TGTGCCAGCAGCTTGTGGGTCGGCTACGAGCAGTACTTC. This chain links TRBV5-5 with TRBJ2-7; the D is unclear. Between the trimmed V and J ends, which lost 1 base and 3 bases, there was a span of 8 bases. CDR1 is SGHKS, CDR2 YYEKEE, per germline (reference sequence). This CDR3 has 13 residues.

As to this clonotype: One end of the junction does not line up with germline, which may come from a read error. The genes are TRBV19 and TRBJ2-5; 10 bases are shared with TRBD2. There are 18 residues in the CDR3. The germline gives CDR1 LNHDA, CDR2 SQIVND (reference sequence). CDR3 protein: CAGSIEGTSGERKETQYF. CDR3 in DNA: TGTGCCGGTAGTATAGAGGGAACTAGCGGGGAGCGGAAAGAGACCCAGTACTTC.

The chain employs TRBV5-1 and TRBJ2-1; tentative D call: TRBD1 (6 bases). The CDR3 totals 15 residues. Germline values: CDR1 SGHRS, CDR2 YFSETQ. Trimming removed 4 bases at V and 9 bases at J, with 20 bases between. CDR3 protein: CASSALGGVRGEQFF. The CDR3 region has the DNA TGCGCCAGCAGCGCCCTAGGGGGAGTCCGGGGTGAGCAGTTCTTC.

The rearrangement links TRBV2 to TRBJ2-1; D is perhaps TRBD2 (7 bases). Germline CDR1 and CDR2: SNHLY and FYNNEI. Deletions cut 7 bases from V and 9 bases from J, with 13 bases between. The CDR3 loop spans 12 amino acids. In nucleotides, the CDR3 is TGTGCCAGCACCCCAGGGGAGGGTGAGCAGTTCTTC. Protein product: CASTPGEGEQFF.

V gene TRBV7-3 combines with J gene TRBJ1-1; D perhaps matches TRBD1 (5 bases). The CDR3 loop spans 15 amino acids. The germline gives CDR1 SGHTA, CDR2 FQGTGA. The V end was cut by 1 base, the J end by 1 base, with 10 bases between. The CDR3 DNA is TGTGCCAGCAGCTTAAATCAGGGAGGGAACACTGAAGCTTTCTTT. Protein product: CASSLNQGGNTEAFF.